Listed below are T cell receptor beta chains from one sample, sequenced in a study of Ad26.COV2.S vaccination and SARS-CoV-2 variants. Sequencing was performed with immunoSEQ multiplex PCR; in TCRdb, only in-frame clones are kept and a portion is missing. Of hundreds of thousands of clones listed, about nine tenths were seen once; the top ten hold approximately 1.7%. Source: peripheral blood, taken in a trial of Ad26.COV2.S vaccine versus placebo. The receptors here all came from a person aged 18-60 years who received the Ad26.COV2.S COVID-19 vaccine or a placebo. Both conserved end residues are part of each CDR3. The D gene is left open where the match is weak. The size entry is marked missing in some rows and otherwise reads once, few, many or a size class.

cdr3_aa cdr3_nt j_call v_call clone_size d_call
CASSLEGLNTEAFF TGCGCCAGCAGCTTGGAGGGGTTGAACACTGAAGCTTTCTTT TRBJ1-1 TRBV5-1 . .
CASSIPGEGATDTQYF TGTGCCAGTAGTATTCCAGGGGAGGGGGCCACAGATACGCAGTATTTT TRBJ2-3 TRBV19 . .
CASSLRHRGTDTQYF TGCGCCAGCAGCCTTCGGCACAGGGGCACAGATACGCAGTATTTT TRBJ2-3 TRBV4-1 . .
CASSLTGTSNQPQHF TGTGCCAGCAGCTTGACCGGGACAAGCAATCAGCCCCAGCATTTT TRBJ1-5 TRBV5-6 . .
CASSLVVGFRTEAFF TGTGCCAGCAGCTTAGTGGTAGGTTTTAGGACTGAAGCTTTCTTT TRBJ1-1 TRBV7-8 few .
CASSQDHRGSYEQYF TGTGCCAGCAGCCAAGATCACAGGGGCTCCTACGAGCAGTACTTC TRBJ2-7 TRBV3-1/TRBV3-2 . TRBD1
CASSPTWTETQETQYF TGTGCCAGCAGTCCAACCTGGACAGAAACCCAAGAGACCCAGTACTTC TRBJ2-5 TRBV27 . .
CASSRGTGYQPQHF TGTGCCAGTAGTAGAGGGACAGGGTATCAGCCCCAGCATTTT TRBJ1-5 TRBV19 . TRBD1
CASSLEGGTPGGELFF TGTGCCAGCAGCTTGGAGGGGGGGACCCCAGGCGGGGAGCTGTTTTTT TRBJ2-2 TRBV5-6 . .
CSVVGGVPYEQYF TGCAGCGTTGTAGGGGGCGTTCCCTACGAGCAGTACTTC TRBJ2-7 TRBV29-1 . TRBD1
CASSFGRGDSINGYTF TGTGCCAGCAGCTTCGGTCGGGGGGATTCGATCAATGGCTACACCTTC TRBJ1-2 TRBV7-2 . .
CASSLVMILAGRSPLEQYF TGTGCCAGCAGCTTAGTTATGATACTAGCGGGGAGATCCCCTCTCGAGCAGTACTTC TRBJ2-7 TRBV11-2 . TRBD2
CASSGQGNTEAFF TGTGCCAGCAGCGGACAGGGGAACACTGAAGCTTTCTTT TRBJ1-1 TRBV9 once TRBD1
CASSTWTGGYTGELFF TGTGCCAGTAGTACTTGGACAGGGGGCTACACCGGGGAGCTGTTTTTT TRBJ2-2 TRBV19 . TRBD1
CASSPWTDVNTEAFF TGTGCCAGCAGTCCCTGGACAGACGTGAACACTGAAGCTTTCTTT TRBJ1-1 TRBV28 . .
CASSLTQSSYNEQFF TGTGCCAGCAGCCTGACCCAGAGCTCCTACAATGAGCAGTTCTTC TRBJ2-1 TRBV7-2 . .
CASSPRIRDQPQHF TGTGCCAGTAGTCCAAGAATCAGGGATCAGCCCCAGCATTTT TRBJ1-5 TRBV19 . .
CASSLGRDGYTF TGTGCCAGCAGCTTAGGGAGAGATGGCTACACCTTC TRBJ1-2 TRBV7-9 few .
CASSLPDSNTEAFF TGCGCCAGCAGCCTGCCGGACAGTAACACTGAAGCTTTCTTT TRBJ1-1 TRBV4-1 . .
CASSTTGGGYGYTF TGTGCCAGCAGCACAACAGGGGGCGGCTATGGCTACACCTTC TRBJ1-2 TRBV7-2 . TRBD1